This TCR beta chain was retrieved from a study of blood T cell repertoires in COVID-19 (dated by TCRdb to the early 2020s). Broadly, across the study: Collaborator samples came from the United States, Italy and Spain and covered acute and convalescent phases of COVID-19. The prospective study material was composed of cDNA or gDNA derived from T cells, B-cell-depleted T cells, or PBMCs. Where HLA class I and class II types were available, the types were taken from metadata supplied by the sample provider, not from assay-based typing. Subjects who had been exposed to COVID-19, were actively infected with it, or had recovered from it provided the deeply sampled blood TCRbeta repertoires that made up the dataset. Sample metadata almost always included a de-identified subject ID, COVID-19 status, age in years and sex. The repertoires were released in a freely available public database meant as a resource for research on the immune response to SARS-CoV-2. Samples were obtained from the ongoing ImmuneRACE study (first 160 participants) and from about 1,300 subjects provided by 6 global collaborators.

Paper-wide results and their limitations: How much clinical and demographic metadata was included differed by source and by participant, and the metadata was provided uncurated.

To note about this clone: Its antigen is not yet known. No base-level quality is on record; no much larger clone is a single base apart.

TCRbeta CDR3 regions were amplified from genomic DNA by means of the immunoSEQ Assay, a bias-controlled multiplex PCR. In the paper's pipeline: Within the assay, amplification of reference gene primers was used to estimate how many nucleated cells each sample contained. To quantify the absolute abundance of each unique TCRbeta CDR3 rearrangement, sequence reads were collapsed and filtered. For each sample, productive Simpson clonality was calculated as the square root of Simpson's diversity index across productive rearrangements. TCRdb obtained this table from immuneACCESS and retained in-frame rearrangements with V and J assigned. These tables miss some clones; where compared with another copy, unresolved V genes account for less than half of the shortfall, and the remainder is unexplained. The D gene and trimming were derived from the DNA, and the V and J assignments and clone size from that table. The sample includes roughly 180,000 clones, with approximately 85% observed a single time. The ten largest clones represent just under 8.5% of the sample.

The CDR3, from cysteine to phenylalanine, totals 13 residues. Kept here is only the CDR3 DNA, which spans 39 bases and is read in frame from base 1. The germline V gene (reference sequence) provides CDR1 GTSNPN and CDR2 SVGIG. The junction shows trimming of 7 bases on V and 7 bases on J, plus 14 bases between the germline ends. Each collaborating institution followed its own protocols to collect whole blood in K2EDTA tubes. For TCRbeta analysis, collaborator samples were shipped as frozen whole blood, as isolated PBMCs, or as DNA extracted from either sample type. Recombination joined TRBV30 with TRBJ1-6; the D gene is perhaps TRBD1, on 5 matching bases. This TCR was recovered from a woman aged 55-70 years with acute or convalescent COVID-19. The specimen sequenced was peripheral blood. The CDR3 in this case is CASEQARNSPLHF. The DNA reads as follows: TGTGCCTCGGAACAGGCTCGGAATTCACCCCTCCACTTT.